These T cell receptor beta chains were read from a single sample in a study of OX40 agonist ivuxolimab in advanced cancers. TCRdb keeps only in-frame clones here, not all; method: immunoSEQ multiplex PCR. Of under 80,000 clones in the sample, about 93% were seen once. This sample comprised CD4+ or CD8+ T cells sorted from blood, obtained in a trial of the OX40 agonist ivuxolimab. Every receptor here comes from an adult with an advanced solid tumor such as melanoma, head and neck, liver or kidney cancer. Each CDR3 is given with its conserved first and last residue. The D gene is left open where the match is weak. Clone size is not always given. Where it is, it says once, few, many or a class for expanded clones.

-	TRBV6-5	-	TRBJ2-2	CASSPRLFDTGELFF	TGTGCCAGCAGCCCCCGTTTGTTCGACACCGGGGAGCTGTTTTTT
-	TRBV11-2	TRBD2	TRBJ2-1	CASSLVRTGGGYNEQFF	TGTGCCAGCAGCTTAGTCCGGACTGGCGGGGGGTACAATGAGCAGTTCTTC
few	TRBV7-9	-	TRBJ1-2	CASSLDGGGGDGYTF	TGTGCCAGCAGCTTAGATGGAGGAGGGGGAGATGGCTACACCTTC
-	TRBV18	-	TRBJ1-1	CASSPLLSDAEAFF	TGTGCCAGCTCACCGCTCCTTTCCGACGCTGAAGCTTTCTTT
-	TRBV6-6	TRBD1	TRBJ2-7	CASSPGTGYEQYF	TGTGCCAGCAGTCCCGGGACAGGTTACGAGCAGTACTTC
-	TRBV7-2	TRBD1	TRBJ1-5	CASSLRDRGDQPQHF	TGTGCCAGCAGCTTAAGGGACAGGGGGGATCAGCCCCAGCATTTT
-	TRBV30	TRBD1	TRBJ1-4	CAWSLTGTANEKLFF	TGTGCCTGGAGCCTTACTGGGACAGCTAATGAAAAACTGTTTTTT
-	TRBV2	-	TRBJ1-3	CASRGFGNTIYF	TGTGCCAGCAGGGGGTTTGGAAACACCATATATTTT
once	TRBV5-1	-	TRBJ1-2	CASSLALTDGYTF	TGCGCCAGCAGCTTGGCCTTGACAGACGGCTACACCTTC
-	TRBV27	-	TRBJ1-4	CASRYAGTNEKLFF	TGTGCCAGCAGGTACGCGGGAACTAATGAAAAACTGTTTTTT
-	TRBV14	-	TRBJ2-1	CASSDTRGRNEQFF	TGTGCCAGCAGCGATACACGGGGCCGGAATGAGCAGTTCTTC
-	TRBV10-3	-	TRBJ2-3	CAIKEGATDTQYF	TGTGCCATCAAAGAAGGAGCCACAGATACGCAGTATTTT
-	TRBV28	-	TRBJ2-7	CASRTGQLTYEQYF	TGTGCCAGCAGGACGGGGCAGCTAACCTACGAGCAGTACTTC
-	TRBV27	TRBD1	TRBJ1-1	CASSPGQLNTEAFF	TGTGCCAGCAGTCCGGGACAGCTGAACACTGAAGCTTTCTTT
-	TRBV7-2	-	TRBJ2-1	CASSPIADSNNEQFF	TGTGCCAGCAGCCCCATAGCTGATAGTAACAATGAGCAGTTCTTC
-	TRBV5-1	TRBD2	TRBJ2-5	CASSLKRGAETQYF	TGCGCCAGCAGCTTGAAGCGGGGGGCAGAGACCCAGTACTTC
-	TRBV5-1	TRBD2	TRBJ2-1	CASSWTSGSSYNEQFF	TGCGCCAGCAGCTGGACTAGCGGAAGCTCCTACAATGAGCAGTTCTTC
-	TRBV5-1	-	TRBJ2-2	CASSLVQGWMGELFF	TGCGCCAGCAGCTTGGTCCAGGGCTGGATGGGGGAGCTGTTTTTT
-	TRBV6-4	TRBD2	TRBJ2-3	CASRPAGGGTDTQYF	TGTGCCAGCAGACCAGCGGGAGGGGGCACAGATACGCAGTATTTT
-	TRBV27	-	TRBJ1-3	CASSRSLGPGGNTIYF	TGTGCCAGCAGCCGCTCCCTAGGGCCTGGTGGAAACACCATATATTTT
-	TRBV30	-	TRBJ2-7	CAWRGPSIGYEQYF	TGTGCCTGGAGGGGTCCTAGCATAGGCTACGAGCAGTACTTC
-	TRBV28	-	TRBJ2-7	CASVGKRLSYEQYF	TGTGCCAGCGTAGGGAAGCGCCTCTCCTACGAGCAGTACTTC
few	TRBV16	TRBD1	TRBJ1-1	CASSQIPGGEAFF	TGTGCCAGCAGCCAGATCCCAGGGGGCGAAGCTTTCTTT
once	TRBV5-1	-	TRBJ2-1	CASSLDRWASYNEQFF	TGCGCCAGCAGCTTGGACAGGTGGGCCTCCTACAATGAGCAGTTCTTC
-	TRBV2	-	TRBJ1-1	CASSDLGQLEAFF	TGTGCCAGCAGTGATCTCGGCCAGCTCGAAGCTTTCTTT
-	TRBV2	TRBD2	TRBJ2-3	CASRDSGRPDTQYF	TGTGCCAGCAGGGATAGCGGGAGGCCAGATACGCAGTATTTT
once	TRBV5-1	-	TRBJ2-2	CASSLSIVTGELFF	TGCGCCAGCAGCTTGTCAATCGTTACCGGGGAGCTGTTTTTT
-	TRBV7-7	-	TRBJ1-6	CASSLQGYNSPLHF	TGTGCCAGCAGCTTACAGGGGTATAATTCACCCCTCCACTTT
-	TRBV9	-	TRBJ1-2	CASSVVAGNYGYTF	TGTGCCAGCAGCGTAGTGGCGGGCAACTATGGCTACACCTTC
-	TRBV7-9	-	TRBJ2-5	CASSPRTGRQETQYF	TGTGCCAGCAGCCCGAGGACGGGGCGGCAAGAGACCCAGTACTTC
once	TRBV5-1	-	TRBJ1-1	CASRVGPSTEAFF	TGCGCCAGCAGGGTAGGGCCGAGCACTGAAGCTTTCTTT
-	TRBV5-1	-	TRBJ1-4	CASSSGGVTNEKLFF	TGCGCCAGCAGCTCTGGTGGGGTCACTAATGAAAAACTGTTTTTT
once	TRBV2	-	TRBJ2-2	CASSEGGRSGELFF	TGTGCCAGCAGTGAGGGGGGCCGATCCGGGGAGCTGTTTTTT
-	TRBV6-5	-	TRBJ1-2	CASRGSTNYGYTF	TGTGCCAGCAGGGGGTCTACTAACTATGGCTACACCTTC
-	TRBV10-1	-	TRBJ2-3	CASPRSGDTQYF	TGCGCCAGTCCTCGAAGCGGGGATACGCAGTATTTT
-	TRBV28	TRBD2	TRBJ2-3	CASSSLPSGGQKDTQYF	TGTGCCAGCAGTTCCCTTCCTAGCGGGGGGCAAAAAGATACGCAGTATTTT
-	TRBV14	TRBD2	TRBJ2-1	CASSQFGLAGVWLFF	TGTGCCAGCAGCCAATTCGGACTAGCGGGAGTCTGGCTGTTCTTC
few	TRBV7-9	-	TRBJ2-7	CASSFGQPPYEQYF	TGTGCCAGCAGCTTTGGACAGCCTCCCTACGAGCAGTACTTC
-	TRBV28	TRBD1	TRBJ1-2	CASSIPGGVVSWGYTF	TGTGCCAGCAGTATACCAGGGGGCGTGGTATCTTGGGGCTACACCTTC
-	TRBV6-6	-	TRBJ2-5	CASTDGFAYQETQYF	TGTGCCAGCACCGATGGGTTCGCGTACCAAGAGACCCAGTACTTC
-	TRBV6-5	-	TRBJ2-7	CASSYERSRAYEQYF	TGTGCCAGCAGTTACGAGCGGAGTAGGGCCTACGAGCAGTACTTC
-	TRBV19	TRBD1	TRBJ1-2	CASATGVRDYGYTF	TGTGCCAGTGCCACAGGGGTTCGGGACTATGGCTACACCTTC
-	TRBV6-4	-	TRBJ1-5	CASSGDRDQPQHF	TGTGCCAGCAGTGGAGACAGAGATCAGCCCCAGCATTTT
-	TRBV6-1	TRBD1	TRBJ2-1	CATPRQGKNEQFF	TGTGCTACGCCGCGACAGGGGAAGAATGAGCAGTTCTTC
-	TRBV5-4	-	TRBJ1-3	CASSLNSFSGNTIYF	TGTGCCAGCAGCCTTAACAGTTTCTCTGGAAACACCATATATTTT
-	TRBV27	TRBD1	TRBJ1-3	CASSSSLQGGSGNTIYF	TGTGCCAGCAGTTCGTCCCTACAGGGGGGATCTGGAAACACCATATATTTT
few	TRBV28	-	TRBJ1-4	CASSRDSNEKLFF	TGTGCCAGCAGTAGGGACTCTAATGAAAAACTGTTTTTT
-	TRBV11-1	-	TRBJ1-2	CASGGDGYTF	TGTGCCAGCGGAGGGGATGGCTACACCTTC